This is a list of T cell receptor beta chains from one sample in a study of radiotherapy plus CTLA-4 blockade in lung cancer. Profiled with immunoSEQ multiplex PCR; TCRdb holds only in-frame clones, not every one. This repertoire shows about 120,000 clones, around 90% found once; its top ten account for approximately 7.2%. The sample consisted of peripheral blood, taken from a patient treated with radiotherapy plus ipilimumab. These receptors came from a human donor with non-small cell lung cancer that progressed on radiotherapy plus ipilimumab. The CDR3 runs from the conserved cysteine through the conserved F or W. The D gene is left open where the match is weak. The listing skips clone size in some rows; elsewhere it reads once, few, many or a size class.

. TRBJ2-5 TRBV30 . TGTGCCTGGAGTGTTGGTAGTCGAGAGACCCAGTACTTC CAWSVGSRETQYF
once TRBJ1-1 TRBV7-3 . TGTGCCAGCAGCTTACGGCCGGGGGTGAACACTGAAGCTTTCTTT CASSLRPGVNTEAFF
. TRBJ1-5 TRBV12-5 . TGTGCTAGTGCCCTACGACAATCTCACAATCAGCCCCAGCATTTT CASALRQSHNQPQHF
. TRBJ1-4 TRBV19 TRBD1 TGTGCCGTATCCCGACAGGGCCCTCTACCCCAACTGTTTTTT CAVSRQGPLPQLFF
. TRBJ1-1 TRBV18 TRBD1 TGTGCCAGCTCCCTCGGGACAGGGAAGGGGAAGAACACTGAAGCTTTCTTT CASSLGTGKGKNTEAFF
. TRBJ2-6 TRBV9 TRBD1 TGTGCCAGCAGCCCAGGGGGCTCTGGGGCCAACGTCCTGACTTTC CASSPGGSGANVLTF
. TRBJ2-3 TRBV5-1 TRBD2 TGCGCCAGCAGACCGGGACTAGCGGGAGGACTCACAGATACGCAGTATTTT CASRPGLAGGLTDTQYF
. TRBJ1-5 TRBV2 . TGTGCCAGCAGTGAAGGAGAGAGCAATCAGCCCCAGCATTTT CASSEGESNQPQHF
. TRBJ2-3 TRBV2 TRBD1 TGTGCCAGCAGTTTGACAGGGGGAAACACAGATACGCAGTATTTT CASSLTGGNTDTQYF
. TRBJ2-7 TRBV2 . TGTGCCAGCATGGCGGGGTTCTTCGAGCAGTACTTC CASMAGFFEQYF
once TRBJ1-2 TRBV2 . TGTGCCAGCACCGTCCAGAGGTCAAGTTATGGCTACACCTTC CASTVQRSSYGYTF
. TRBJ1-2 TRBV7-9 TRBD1 TGTGCCAGCAGCTTAGGACAGGGGAACTATGGCTACACCTTC CASSLGQGNYGYTF
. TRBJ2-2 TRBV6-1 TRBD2 TGTGCCAGCACTAGCGGGAGCGGCGTCACCGGGGAGCTGTTTTTT CASTSGSGVTGELFF
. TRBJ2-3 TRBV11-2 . TGTGCCAGCAACCGAGAGGGGGGCACAGATACGCAGTATTTT CASNREGGTDTQYF
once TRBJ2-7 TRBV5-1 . TGCGCCAGCAGCTTGCAAGCAGAAACCTACGAGCAGTACTTC CASSLQAETYEQYF
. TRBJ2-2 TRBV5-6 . TGTGCCAGCAGCTTGGCAGGGGCCTATAGGACCGGGGAGCTGTTTTTT CASSLAGAYRTGELFF
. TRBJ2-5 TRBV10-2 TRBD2 TGCGCCAGTGCGGGGGGGCGCCCCGGAGAGACCCAGTACTTC CASAGGRPGETQYF
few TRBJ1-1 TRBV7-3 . TGTGCCAGCAGCTTAACCCGGGACACTGAAGCTTTCTTT CASSLTRDTEAFF
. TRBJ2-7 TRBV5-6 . TGTGCCAGCAGCTTGTTGGGGGCGCAGAACGAGCAGTACTTC CASSLLGAQNEQYF
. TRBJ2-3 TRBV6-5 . TGTGCCAGCAGTGGGGTACGATCGGGCACAGATACGCAGTATTTT CASSGVRSGTDTQYF
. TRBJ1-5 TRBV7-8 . TGTGCCAGCAGCTTAAGACAGAGCAATCAGCCCCAGCATTTT CASSLRQSNQPQHF
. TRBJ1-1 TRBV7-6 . TGTGCCAGCAGCGCGGGGGAGAACACTGAAGCTTTCTTT CASSAGENTEAFF
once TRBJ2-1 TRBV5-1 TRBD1 TGCGCCAGCAGCTCGCAACCGGGACAGACTCACAATGAGCAGTTCTTC CASSSQPGQTHNEQFF
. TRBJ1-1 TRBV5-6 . TGTGCCAGCATTAAGATTCCGAACACTGAAGCTTTCTTT CASIKIPNTEAFF
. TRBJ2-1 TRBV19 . TGTGCCAGTAGTATACCCGGGTACAATGAGCAGTTCTTC CASSIPGYNEQFF
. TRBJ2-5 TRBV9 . TGTGCCAGCAGCGTCGAGGGGCGAGGGAGGCAGACCCAGTACTTC CASSVEGRGRQTQYF
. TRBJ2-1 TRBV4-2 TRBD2 TGTGCCAGCAGCGCCAGACTAGCGGGAGCGGTGAATGAGCAGTTCTTC CASSARLAGAVNEQFF
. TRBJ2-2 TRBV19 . TGTGCCAGTAGGACAGACGTCGGCACCGGGGAGCTGTTTTTT CASRTDVGTGELFF